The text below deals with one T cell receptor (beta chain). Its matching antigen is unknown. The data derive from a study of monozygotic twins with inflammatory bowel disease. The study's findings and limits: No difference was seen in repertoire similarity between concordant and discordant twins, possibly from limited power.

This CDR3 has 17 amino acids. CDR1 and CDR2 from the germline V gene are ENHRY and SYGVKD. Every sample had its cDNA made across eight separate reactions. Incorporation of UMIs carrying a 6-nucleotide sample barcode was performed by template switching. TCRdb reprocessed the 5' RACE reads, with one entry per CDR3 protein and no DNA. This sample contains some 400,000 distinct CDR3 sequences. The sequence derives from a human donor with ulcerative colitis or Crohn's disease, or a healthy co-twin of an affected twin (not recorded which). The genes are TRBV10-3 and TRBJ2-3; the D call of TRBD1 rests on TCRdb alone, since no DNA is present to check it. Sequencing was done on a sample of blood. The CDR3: CAIKEEYGGPSADTQYF.